The entry below describes one TCR beta chain. This sample was included in a study of Ad26.COV2.S vaccination and SARS-CoV-2 variants. The wider study: Donor was assigned to the Ad26.COV2.S arm of trial COV1001. Into the muscle, Ad26.COV2.S was dosed once or twice, 56 days apart.

V was trimmed by 5 bases and J by 8 bases, leaving 12 bases between them. Germline V lookup: CDR1 MDHEN, CDR2 SYDVKM. CDR3 length equals 12 residues. This sample's treatment: some 20 received Ad26.COV2.S at low or high dose, single or two shots; several received placebo; per-sample allocation not given. Day 63 following the first vaccine or placebo injection was when the samples were taken. As its vector, the vaccine had Ad26, which expressed Wuhan-strain SARS-CoV-2 spike. Generated by immunoSEQ multiplex PCR, the TCRdb table keeps only in-frame clones and is missing some. The repertoire holds approximately 500,000 clones, with 87% as singletons.

The TCR comes from a person aged 18-60 years who received the Ad26.COV2.S COVID-19 vaccine or a placebo. Material: peripheral blood, obtained in a trial of Ad26.COV2.S vaccine versus placebo. This chain joins TRBV28 and TRBJ1-2; D ambiguous. CDR3 sequence reads: CASSQSAKGYTF. The DNA of the CDR3 is TGTGCCAGCAGTCAAAGCGCGAAAGGCTACACCTTC.